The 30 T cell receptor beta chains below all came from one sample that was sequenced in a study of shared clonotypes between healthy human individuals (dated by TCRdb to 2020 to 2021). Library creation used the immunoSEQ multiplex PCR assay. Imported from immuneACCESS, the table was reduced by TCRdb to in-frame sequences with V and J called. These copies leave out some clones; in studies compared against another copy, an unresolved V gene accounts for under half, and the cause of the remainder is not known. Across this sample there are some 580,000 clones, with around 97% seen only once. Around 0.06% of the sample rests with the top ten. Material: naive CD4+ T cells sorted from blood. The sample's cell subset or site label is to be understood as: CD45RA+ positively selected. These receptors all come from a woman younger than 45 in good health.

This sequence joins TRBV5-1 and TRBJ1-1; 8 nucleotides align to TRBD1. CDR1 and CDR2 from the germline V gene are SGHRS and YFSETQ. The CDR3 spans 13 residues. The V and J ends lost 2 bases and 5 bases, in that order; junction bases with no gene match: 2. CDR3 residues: CASSFQGATEAFF. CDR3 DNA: TGCGCCAGCAGCTTCCAGGGGGCGACTGAAGCTTTCTTT.

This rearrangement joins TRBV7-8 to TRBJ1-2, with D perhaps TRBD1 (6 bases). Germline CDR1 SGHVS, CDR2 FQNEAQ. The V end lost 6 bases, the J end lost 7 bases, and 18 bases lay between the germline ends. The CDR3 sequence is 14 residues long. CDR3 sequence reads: CASSHKRGGPGYTF. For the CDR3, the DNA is TGTGCCAGCAGTCATAAACGCGGGGGCCCTGGCTACACCTTC. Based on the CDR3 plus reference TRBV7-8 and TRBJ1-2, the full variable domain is GAGVSQSPRYKVAKRGQDVALRCDPISGHVSLFWYQQALGQGPEFLTYFQNEAQLDKSGLPSDRFFAERPEGSVSTLKIQRTQQEDSAVYLCASSHKRGGPGYTFGSGTRLTVV.

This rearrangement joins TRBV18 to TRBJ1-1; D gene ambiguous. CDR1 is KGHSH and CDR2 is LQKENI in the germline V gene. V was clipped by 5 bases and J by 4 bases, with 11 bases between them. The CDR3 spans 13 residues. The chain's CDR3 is CASSVPSLTEAFF. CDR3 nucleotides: TGTGCCAGCTCAGTACCGAGTCTCACTGAAGCTTTCTTT.

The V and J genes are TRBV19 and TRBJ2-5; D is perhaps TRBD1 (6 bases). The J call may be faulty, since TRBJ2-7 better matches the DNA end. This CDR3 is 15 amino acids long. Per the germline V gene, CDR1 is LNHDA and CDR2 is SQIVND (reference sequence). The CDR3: CASSIGVDSSYEQYF. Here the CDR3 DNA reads TGTGCCAGTAGTATAGGGGTGGACAGCTCCTACGAGCAGTACTTC.

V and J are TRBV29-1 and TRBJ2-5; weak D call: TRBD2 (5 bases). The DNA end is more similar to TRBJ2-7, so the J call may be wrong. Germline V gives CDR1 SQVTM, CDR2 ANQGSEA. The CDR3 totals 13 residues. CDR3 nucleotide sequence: TGCAGCGTTGCGGGGATTTTGACCTACGAGCAGTACTTC. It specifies CSVAGILTYEQYF.

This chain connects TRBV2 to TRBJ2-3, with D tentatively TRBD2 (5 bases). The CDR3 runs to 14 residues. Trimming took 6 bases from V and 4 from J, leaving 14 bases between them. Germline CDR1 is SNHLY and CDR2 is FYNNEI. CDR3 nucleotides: TGTGCCAGCAGACCTCAACTAGGTGCAGATACGCAGTATTTT. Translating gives CASRPQLGADTQYF.

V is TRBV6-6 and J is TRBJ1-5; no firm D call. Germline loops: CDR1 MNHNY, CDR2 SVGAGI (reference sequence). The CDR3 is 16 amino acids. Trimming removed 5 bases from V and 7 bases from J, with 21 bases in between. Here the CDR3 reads CASSQPRRGMNQPQHF. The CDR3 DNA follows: TGTGCCAGCAGTCAGCCACGCCGGGGTATGAACCAGCCCCAGCATTTT.

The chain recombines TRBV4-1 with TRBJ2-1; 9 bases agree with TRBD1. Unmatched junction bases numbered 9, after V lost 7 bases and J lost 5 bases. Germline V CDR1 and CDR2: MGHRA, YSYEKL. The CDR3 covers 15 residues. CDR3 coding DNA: TGCGCCAGCAAGACCGGGACAGGGACGAACAATGAGCAGTTCTTC. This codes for CASKTGTGTNNEQFF.

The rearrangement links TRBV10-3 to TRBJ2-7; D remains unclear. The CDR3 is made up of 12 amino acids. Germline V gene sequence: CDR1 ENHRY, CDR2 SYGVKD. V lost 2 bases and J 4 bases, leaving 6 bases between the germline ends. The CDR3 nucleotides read TGTGCCATCAGTGAGAATCGGTACGAGCAGTACTTC. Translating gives CAISENRYEQYF.

CDR3 coding DNA: TGTGCCAGCAGTGTACAGGGTGGCAATCAGCCCCAGCATTTT. This translates into CASSVQGGNQPQHF. The chain combines TRBV6-6 with TRBJ1-5, with D possibly being TRBD1 (6 bases). V dropped 5 bases and J dropped 2 bases, with 10 bases sitting between them. Germline V gene data show CDR1 as MNHNY and CDR2 as SVGAGI (reference sequence). The CDR3 sequence is 14 residues long.

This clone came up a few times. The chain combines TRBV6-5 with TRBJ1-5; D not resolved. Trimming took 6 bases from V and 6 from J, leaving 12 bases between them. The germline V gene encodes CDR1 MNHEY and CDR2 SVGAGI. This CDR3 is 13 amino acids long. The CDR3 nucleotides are TGTGCCAGCAGGCCCAGTACGACTCAGCCCCAGCATTTT. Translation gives CASRPSTTQPQHF.

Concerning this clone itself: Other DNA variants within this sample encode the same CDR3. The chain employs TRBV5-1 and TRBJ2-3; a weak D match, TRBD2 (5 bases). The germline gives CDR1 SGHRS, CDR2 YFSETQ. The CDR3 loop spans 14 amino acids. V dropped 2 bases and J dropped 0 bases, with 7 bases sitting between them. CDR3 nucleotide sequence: TGCGCCAGCAGCTTCACGGGAAGCACAGATACGCAGTATTTT. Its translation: CASSFTGSTDTQYF.

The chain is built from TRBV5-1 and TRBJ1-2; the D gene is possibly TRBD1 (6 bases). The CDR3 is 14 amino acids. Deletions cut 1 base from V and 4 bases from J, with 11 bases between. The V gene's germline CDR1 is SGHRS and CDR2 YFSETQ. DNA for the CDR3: TGCGCCAGCAGCTTGCGGGGGCGCTTCTATGGCTACACCTTC. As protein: CASSLRGRFYGYTF.

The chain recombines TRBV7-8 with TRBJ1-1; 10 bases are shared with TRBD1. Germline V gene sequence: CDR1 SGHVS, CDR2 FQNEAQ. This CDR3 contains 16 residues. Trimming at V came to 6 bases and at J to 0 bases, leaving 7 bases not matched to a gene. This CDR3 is CASRGTGDSLNTEAFF. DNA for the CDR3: TGTGCCAGCAGAGGGACAGGGGATTCTTTGAACACTGAAGCTTTCTTT.

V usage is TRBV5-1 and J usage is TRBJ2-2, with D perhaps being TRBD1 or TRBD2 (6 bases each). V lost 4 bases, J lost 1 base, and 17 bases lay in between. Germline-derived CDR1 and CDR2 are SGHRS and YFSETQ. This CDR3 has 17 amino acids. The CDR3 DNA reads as TGCGCCAGCAGCCCTGGGGGGCCGCGTCTGAACACCGGGGAGCTGTTTTTT. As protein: CASSPGGPRLNTGELFF. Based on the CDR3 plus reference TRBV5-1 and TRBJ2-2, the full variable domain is KAGVTQTPRYLIKTRGQQVTLSCSPISGHRSVSWYQQTPGQGLQFLFEYFSETQRNKGNFPGRFSGRQFSNSRSEMNVSTLELGDSALYLCASSPGGPRLNTGELFFGEGSRLTVL.

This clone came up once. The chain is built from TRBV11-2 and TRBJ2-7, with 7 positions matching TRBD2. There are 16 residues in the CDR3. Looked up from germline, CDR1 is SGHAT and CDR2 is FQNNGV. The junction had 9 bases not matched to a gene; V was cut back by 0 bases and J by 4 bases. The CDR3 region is CASSLDPAGDRYEQYF. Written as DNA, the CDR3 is TGTGCCAGCAGCTTAGATCCGGCGGGAGATCGGTACGAGCAGTACTTC.

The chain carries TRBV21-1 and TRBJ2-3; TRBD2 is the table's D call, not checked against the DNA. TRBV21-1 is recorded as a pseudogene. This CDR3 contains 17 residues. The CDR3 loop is CASSKTSPGEGVDTQYF. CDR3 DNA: TGTGCCAGCAGCAAAACAAGCCCCGGGGAGGGCGTGGATACGCAGTATTTT.

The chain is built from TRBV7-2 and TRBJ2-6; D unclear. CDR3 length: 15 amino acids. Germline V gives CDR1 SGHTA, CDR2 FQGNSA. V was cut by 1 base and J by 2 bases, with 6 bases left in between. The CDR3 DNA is TGTGCCAGCAGCTTAGGCTGGGCTGGGGCCAACGTCCTGACTTTC. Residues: CASSLGWAGANVLTF.

The CDR3 protein is CASSAPLAEPSYEQYF. As DNA, the CDR3 is TGTGCCAGCAGCGCCCCACTAGCGGAGCCCTCCTACGAGCAGTACTTC. This chain connects TRBV28 to TRBJ2-7, with 8 bases fitting TRBD2. This CDR3 spans 16 amino acids. Trimming at V came to 6 bases and at J to 0 bases, leaving 10 bases not matched to a gene. CDR1 is MDHEN, CDR2 SYDVKM, per germline.

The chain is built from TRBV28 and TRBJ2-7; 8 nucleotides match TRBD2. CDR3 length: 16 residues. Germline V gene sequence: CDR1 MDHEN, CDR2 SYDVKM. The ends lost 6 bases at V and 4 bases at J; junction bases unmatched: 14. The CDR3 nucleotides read TGTGCCAGCAGCTATACCCTAGCGGGTAAAGAATACGAGCAGTACTTC. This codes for CASSYTLAGKEYEQYF.

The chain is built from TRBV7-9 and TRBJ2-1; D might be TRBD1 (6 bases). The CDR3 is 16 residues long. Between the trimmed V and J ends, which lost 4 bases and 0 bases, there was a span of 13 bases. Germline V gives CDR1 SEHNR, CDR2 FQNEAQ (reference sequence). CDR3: CASSSWTDRSYNEQFF. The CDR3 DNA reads TGTGCCAGCAGCTCATGGACAGACCGCTCCTACAATGAGCAGTTCTTC.

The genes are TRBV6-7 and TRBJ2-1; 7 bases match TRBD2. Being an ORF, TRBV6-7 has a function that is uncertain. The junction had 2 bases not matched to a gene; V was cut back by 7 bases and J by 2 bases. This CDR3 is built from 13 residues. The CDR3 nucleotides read TGTGCCAGCAACCTAGCGGCCTACAATGAGCAGTTCTTC. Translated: CASNLAAYNEQFF.

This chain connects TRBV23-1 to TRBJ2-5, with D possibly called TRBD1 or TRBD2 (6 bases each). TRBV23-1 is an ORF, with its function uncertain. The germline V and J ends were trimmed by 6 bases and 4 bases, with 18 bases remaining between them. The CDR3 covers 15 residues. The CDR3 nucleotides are TGCGCCAGCAGAGCGAAGGCTAGGGGGGTAGAGACCCAGTACTTC. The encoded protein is CASRAKARGVETQYF.

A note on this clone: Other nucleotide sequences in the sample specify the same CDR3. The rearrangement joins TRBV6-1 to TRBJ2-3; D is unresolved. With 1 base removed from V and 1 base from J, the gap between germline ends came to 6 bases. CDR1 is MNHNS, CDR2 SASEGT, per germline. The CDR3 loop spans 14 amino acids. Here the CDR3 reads CASSEGGGTDTQYF. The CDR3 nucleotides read TGTGCCAGCAGTGAAGGTGGGGGCACAGATACGCAGTATTTT.

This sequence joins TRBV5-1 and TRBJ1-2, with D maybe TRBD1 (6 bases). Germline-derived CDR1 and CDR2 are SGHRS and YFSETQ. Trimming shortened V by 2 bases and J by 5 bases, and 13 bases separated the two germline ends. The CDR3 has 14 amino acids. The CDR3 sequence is CASSLTGSEYGYTF. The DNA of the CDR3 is TGCGCCAGCAGCTTAACAGGGTCAGAATATGGCTACACCTTC.

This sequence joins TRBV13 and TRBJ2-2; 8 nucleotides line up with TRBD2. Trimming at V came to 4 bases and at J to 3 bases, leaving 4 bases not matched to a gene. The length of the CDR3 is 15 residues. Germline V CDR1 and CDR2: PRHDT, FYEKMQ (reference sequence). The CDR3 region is CASSSGGPDTGELFF. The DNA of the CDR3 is TGTGCCAGCAGCTCGGGAGGGCCGGACACCGGGGAGCTGTTTTTT.

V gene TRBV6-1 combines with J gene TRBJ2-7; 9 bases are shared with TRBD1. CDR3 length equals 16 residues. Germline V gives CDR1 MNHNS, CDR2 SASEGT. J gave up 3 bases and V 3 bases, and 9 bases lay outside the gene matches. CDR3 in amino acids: CASSEPDRGSFYEQYF. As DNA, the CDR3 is TGTGCCAGCAGTGAGCCCGACAGGGGGAGTTTCTACGAGCAGTACTTC.

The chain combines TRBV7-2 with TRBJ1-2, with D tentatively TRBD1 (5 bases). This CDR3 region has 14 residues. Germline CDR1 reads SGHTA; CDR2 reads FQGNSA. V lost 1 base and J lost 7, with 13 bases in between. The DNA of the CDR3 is TGTGCCAGCAGCTTAGATCCAGGGTTAAGTGGCTACACCTTC. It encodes CASSLDPGLSGYTF.

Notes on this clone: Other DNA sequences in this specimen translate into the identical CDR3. The CDR3 DNA follows: TGCGCCAGCAGCTTGCAGGGGGACGGGGAGCAGTTCTTC. Its translation is CASSLQGDGEQFF. The chain uses TRBV5-1 and TRBJ2-1, with TRBD1 matching 7 bases. The V gene end was trimmed by 1 base and the J gene end by 10 bases; junction bases not matched to a gene: 5. Germline loops: CDR1 SGHRS, CDR2 YFSETQ. The CDR3 runs 13 residues.

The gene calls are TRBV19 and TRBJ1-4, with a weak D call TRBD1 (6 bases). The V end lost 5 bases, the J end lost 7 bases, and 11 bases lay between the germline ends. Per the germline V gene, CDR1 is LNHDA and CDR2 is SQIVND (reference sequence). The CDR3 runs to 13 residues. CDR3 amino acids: CASSPGTSEKLFF. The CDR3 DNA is TGTGCCAGTAGTCCGGGGACATCTGAAAAACTGTTTTTT. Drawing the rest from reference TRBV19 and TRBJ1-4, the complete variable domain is DGGITQSPKYLFRKEGQNVTLSCEQNLNHDAMYWYRQDPGQGLRLIYYSQIVNDFQKGDIAEGYSVSREKKESFPLTVTSAQKNPTAFYLCASSPGTSEKLFFGSGTQLSVL.